These T cell receptor beta chains were read from a single sample in a study of T cells in Graves' hyperthyroidism and ophthalmopathy. TCRdb called the multiplex PCR reads again in MiXCR, with one record for every CDR3 protein. The table has 550,000 to 800,000 distinct CDR3 sequences, 17% seen once; the top ten hold 15% to 18%. The sample comprised blood. These receptors came from a man between 50 and 59 years old with Graves' hyperthyroidism. Each CDR3 is given with its conserved first and last residue. The D gene is left open where the match is weak. Size tells how often a clone was seen (once, few, many) or the class of an expanded clone, and some rows leave it out.

D gene: TRBD2
V gene: TRBV20-1
J gene: TRBJ2-3
clone size: -
CDR3 protein: CSARDLGRGTDTQYF
CDR3 DNA: TGCAGTGCTAGAGATTTGGGGAGGGGCACAGATACGCAGTATTTT

D gene: TRBD1
V gene: TRBV2
J gene: TRBJ1-1
clone size: many
CDR3 protein: CASGRSGTANTEAFF
CDR3 DNA: TGTGCCAGCGGTCGCTCCGGGACAGCCAACACTGAAGCTTTCTTT

D gene: -
V gene: TRBV19
J gene: TRBJ2-1
clone size: many
CDR3 protein: CASRSLTTSSYNEQFF
CDR3 DNA: TGTGCCAGTAGATCCTTGACAACGAGCTCCTACAATGAGCAGTTCTTC

D gene: -
V gene: TRBV18
J gene: TRBJ1-4
clone size: few
CDR3 protein: CASSPLGNEKLFF
CDR3 DNA: TGTGCCAGCTCACCACTCGGGAATGAAAAACTGTTTTTT

D gene: TRBD1
V gene: TRBV30
J gene: TRBJ1-2
clone size: many
CDR3 protein: CAWTSRDRVGGYTF
CDR3 DNA: TGTGCCTGGACCAGCCGGGACAGGGTTGGTGGCTACACCTTC

D gene: TRBD2
V gene: TRBV24-1
J gene: TRBJ2-1
clone size: many
CDR3 protein: CATSDRRDYSYNEQFF
CDR3 DNA: TGTGCCACCAGTGATCGGCGGGACTACTCCTACAATGAGCAGTTCTTC

D gene: TRBD2
V gene: TRBV3-1
J gene: TRBJ2-5
clone size: -
CDR3 protein: CASSPWTSREETQYF
CDR3 DNA: TGTGCCAGCAGCCCCTGGACTAGCCGTGAAGAGACCCAGTACTTC

D gene: -
V gene: TRBV24-1
J gene: TRBJ2-3
clone size: -
CDR3 protein: CATRTDGDTQYF
CDR3 DNA: TGTGCCACCAGGACGGATGGAGATACGCAGTATTTT

D gene: -
V gene: TRBV2
J gene: TRBJ2-7
clone size: few
CDR3 protein: CASQGIYEQYF
CDR3 DNA: TGTGCCAGCCAAGGGATCTACGAGCAGTACTTC

D gene: -
V gene: TRBV28
J gene: TRBJ2-1
clone size: few
CDR3 protein: CAIGQTTYNEQFF
CDR3 DNA: TGTGCCATTGGACAGACCACCTACAATGAGCAGTTCTTC

D gene: -
V gene: TRBV28
J gene: TRBJ2-7
clone size: many
CDR3 protein: CASSEYYEQYF
CDR3 DNA: TGTGCCAGCAGTGAGTACTACGAGCAGTACTTC

D gene: -
V gene: TRBV12-3/TRBV12-4
J gene: TRBJ2-5
clone size: many
CDR3 protein: CASRILGQETQYF
CDR3 DNA: TGTGCCAGCAGGATACTAGGTCAAGAGACCCAGTACTTC

D gene: -
V gene: TRBV20-1
J gene: TRBJ2-7
clone size: few
CDR3 protein: CSARDQAGRHTYEQYF
CDR3 DNA: TGCAGTGCTAGAGATCAAGCCGGACGGCATACCTACGAGCAGTACTTC

D gene: -
V gene: TRBV29-1
J gene: TRBJ2-7
clone size: -
CDR3 protein: CSVGGPSGTYEQYF
CDR3 DNA: TGCAGCGTTGGGGGGCCTAGCGGTACCTACGAGCAGTACTTC

D gene: TRBD1
V gene: TRBV7-3
J gene: TRBJ2-6
clone size: -
CDR3 protein: CASSLKGQSSGANVLTF
CDR3 DNA: TGTGCCAGCAGCTTAAAGGGACAGAGCTCTGGGGCCAACGTCCTGACTTTC

D gene: -
V gene: TRBV6-2/TRBV6-3
J gene: TRBJ1-5
clone size: many
CDR3 protein: CASRLWGASNQPQHF
CDR3 DNA: TGTGCCAGCAGATTATGGGGGGCGAGCAATCAGCCCCAGCATTTT

D gene: -
V gene: TRBV27
J gene: TRBJ2-7
clone size: few
CDR3 protein: CASRGDRRQPYEQYF
CDR3 DNA: TGTGCCAGCAGGGGTGACAGGAGGCAACCCTACGAGCAGTACTTC